This T cell receptor (beta chain) was recorded in a study of Ad26.COV2.S vaccination and SARS-CoV-2 variants. Study observations and caveats: Substantial breadth in spike-specific CD8+ and CD4+ T cell responses was reportedly seen after vaccination.

TCRdb keeps only in-frame clones here, not all; method: immunoSEQ multiplex PCR. The sample lists fewer than 400,000 clones, 88% occurring once. Treatment in this sample: 19 received Ad26.COV2.S at low or high dose, single or two shots; about five received placebo; per-sample allocation not given. Vaccine and placebo recipients were sampled on day 63 after the first injection. Of note for this clone: Antigen: not known.

CDR3 length: 16 residues. V trimming: 2 bases; J trimming: 4 bases; junction bases outside the gene matches: 2. The germline gives CDR1 MGHRA, CDR2 YSYEKL. V is TRBV4-1 and J is TRBJ2-1, with TRBD2 identical over 13 bases. Source: peripheral blood, taken in a trial of Ad26.COV2.S vaccine versus placebo. This TCR derives from a person between 18 and 59 years old who received the Ad26.COV2.S COVID-19 vaccine or a placebo. CDR3 in DNA: TGCGCCAGCAGCCAACCGGGACTAGCGGGGTACAATGAGCAGTTCTTC. This codes for CASSQPGLAGYNEQFF.